This T cell receptor (beta chain) comes out of a study of T-cell memory formation after mild COVID-19. Looking at the study overall: Clustering of TCRs was largely donor specific.

This CDR3 has 14 residues. The V end was cut by 3 bases, the J end by 3 bases, with 8 bases between. Per germline, CDR1 MNHNS and CDR2 SASEGT. TCRdb redid the calling of the 5' RACE reads with MiXCR, one entry per CDR3 protein. The top ten hold 9% to 15% of the sample, which has 470,000 or so distinct CDR3 sequences, about 20% seen once. The clonotype originates from an adult woman who had mild COVID-19 (a few samples of this study predate the infection). Cell type and time point are not known. The source material was PBMCs or a T cell subset sorted from them (not recorded which). The V gene is TRBV6-1, the J gene TRBJ2-2, with D maybe TRBD1 (6 bases). The CDR3 sequence: CASSDRGDTGELFF. In DNA, the CDR3 is TGTGCCAGCAGTGACAGGGGAGACACCGGGGAGCTGTTTTTT.